These 5 T cell receptor beta chains came from one sample sequenced in a study of shared clonotypes between healthy human individuals. Sequencing used immunoSEQ multiplex PCR; TCRdb keeps in-frame clones, though not all of them. The sample carries roughly 330,000 clones, 74% recorded once. The sample taken for sequencing was memory CD4+ T cells sorted from blood. Subset denoted: CD45RA-negative fraction. Receptors originate from a man younger than 45 in good health.

The V call is TRBV28, the J call TRBJ2-7; 8 nucleotides agree with TRBD1. V lost 5 bases, J lost 2 bases, and 8 bases stayed unmatched. The CDR3 is 15 amino acids. Germline loops: CDR1 MDHEN, CDR2 SYDVKM. The CDR3 loop is CASSPQGASTYEQYF. The CDR3 DNA is TGTGCCAGCAGTCCCCAGGGGGCCTCGACCTACGAGCAGTACTTC. The full variable domain, its missing parts supplied by reference TRBV28 and TRBJ2-7, is DVKVTQSSRYLVKRTGEKVFLECVQDMDHENMFWYRQDPGLGLRLIYFSYDVKMKEKGDIPEGYSVSREKKERFSLILESASTNQTSMYLCASSPQGASTYEQYFGPGTRLTVT.

V is TRBV5-1 and J is TRBJ2-5, with TRBD1 matching 8 bases. This CDR3 has 13 residues. Germline loops: CDR1 SGHRS, CDR2 YFSETQ. Trimming cost V 1 base and J 5 bases; bases outside gene matches: 1. CDR3 in DNA: TGCGCCAGCAGCTTGTCAGGGGGCGAGACCCAGTACTTC. This translates into CASSLSGGETQYF.

The rearrangement links TRBV5-1 to TRBJ1-4, with D perhaps matching TRBD1 (5 bases). Trimming removed 4 bases from V and 7 bases from J, with 14 bases in between. In germline, CDR1 is SGHRS, CDR2 YFSETQ. This CDR3 is 14 amino acids long. The CDR3 DNA reads TGCGCCAGCAGCCAGACCGGCGGGGCTGAAAAACTGTTTTTT. Translated, it gives CASSQTGGAEKLFF.

This clone has a handful of counts. The rearrangement uses TRBV2 and TRBJ1-1, with a weak D call TRBD1 (6 bases). Trimming removed 6 bases from V and 2 bases from J, with 10 bases in between. This CDR3 has 13 residues. The germline CDR1 and CDR2 sequences are SNHLY and FYNNEI. The CDR3 sequence is CASRSQGNTEAFF. The DNA of the CDR3 is TGTGCCAGCAGGTCACAGGGTAACACTGAAGCTTTCTTT. The entire variable domain, with the rest obtained from reference TRBV2 and TRBJ1-1, is as follows: EPEVTQTPSHQVTQMGQEVILRCVPISNHLYFYWYRQILGQKVEFLVSFYNNEISEKSEIFDDQFSVERPDGSNFTLKIRSTKLEDSAMYFCASRSQGNTEAFFGQGTRLTVV.

As regards this clone: One base away lies a much larger clone, so this may be a sequencing read error. This chain connects TRBV2 to TRBJ2-1; TRBD2 agrees at 8 bases. The CDR3 has 17 residues. Germline V lookup: CDR1 SNHLY, CDR2 FYNNEI. Here the CDR3 DNA reads TGTACCAGCAGTGAATCCTTCGGGAGGGCCAGGTACAATGAGCAGTTCTTC. Translating it yields CTSSESFGRARYNEQFF.